The clone carrying this TCR beta chain occurred many times. Its cognate antigen is unknown. TCRdb fed the 5' RACE reads into MiXCR, producing one record per CDR3 protein. The sample records 500,000 to 650,000 distinct CDR3 sequences, less than 9% being singletons. This sample stems from a study of identical twins. General study results and limits: Its conclusions, products of cross-sectional statistical analysis, did not come from following the same donors. Abundant beta clonotypes from cord blood bore fewer insertions; memory repertoires lacked this pattern. Twin pairs had excess sharing that was weaker in beta out-of-frame sequences.

Germline lookup yields CDR1 MNHEY and CDR2 SVGAGI. Losses at the gene ends were 4 bases for V and 5 bases for J; bases not matched to a gene: 4. The length of the CDR3 is 13 residues. In addition, the sample was reused for a study of yellow fever vaccine responses in identical twins.

The TCR comes from a woman between 18 and 29 years old in good health. Sequencing used PBMCs. This chain links TRBV6-5 with TRBJ1-1; TRBD1 matches at 7 bases. CDR3 bases: TGTGCCAGCAGTTCGACGGACAGGACTGAAGCTTTCTTT. Translated, it gives CASSSTDRTEAFF.